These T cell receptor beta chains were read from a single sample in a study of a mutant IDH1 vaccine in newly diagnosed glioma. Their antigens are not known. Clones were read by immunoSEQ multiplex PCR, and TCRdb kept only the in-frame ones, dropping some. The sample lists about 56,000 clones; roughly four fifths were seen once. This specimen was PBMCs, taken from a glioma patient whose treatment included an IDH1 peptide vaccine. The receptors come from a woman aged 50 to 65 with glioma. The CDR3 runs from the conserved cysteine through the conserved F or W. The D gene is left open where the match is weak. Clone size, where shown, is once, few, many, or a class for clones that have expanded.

CASSEGQMWAYTF	TGTGCCAGCAGCGAGGGACAGATGTGGGCCTACACCTTC	-	TRBD1	TRBV11-3	13	TRBJ1-2
CASSPTPYEQYF	TGTGCCAGCTCACCAACTCCCTACGAGCAGTACTTC	-	-	TRBV18	12	TRBJ2-7
CASSVTSGGGQVETQYF	TGTGCCAGCAGCGTAACCAGCGGGGGGGGGCAAGTGGAGACCCAGTACTTC	-	TRBD2	TRBV9	17	TRBJ2-5
CASSPEGQHTDTQYF	TGTGCCAGCAGTCCGGAGGGACAACACACAGATACGCAGTATTTT	-	-	TRBV6-4	15	TRBJ2-3
CASSLWSGDEQFF	TGCGCCAGCAGCTTGTGGAGTGGAGATGAGCAGTTCTTC	-	-	TRBV5-1	13	TRBJ2-1
CATSRGTSSYEQYF	TGTGCCACCAGCAGAGGGACTAGCTCCTACGAGCAGTACTTC	-	TRBD2	TRBV15	14	TRBJ2-7
CATTAGTANTEAFF	TGTGCCACTACTGCCGGGACAGCTAACACTGAAGCTTTCTTT	-	TRBD1	TRBV6-6	14	TRBJ1-1
CASSLGGGLNGYTF	TGCGCCAGCAGCTTGGGAGGGGGGCTCAATGGCTACACCTTC	-	-	TRBV5-1	14	TRBJ1-2
CASSLPGVNTEAFF	TGTGCCAGCAGTTTACCAGGGGTGAACACTGAAGCTTTCTTT	few	-	TRBV27	14	TRBJ1-1
CASSLGGNGGGEQFF	TGTGCCAGCAGCTTAGGAGGGAACGGTGGTGGTGAGCAGTTCTTC	-	-	TRBV7-9	15	TRBJ2-1
CASSSPGLAGVYEQYF	TGTGCCAGCAGCTCCCCGGGACTAGCGGGGGTATACGAGCAGTACTTC	-	TRBD2	TRBV5-6	16	TRBJ2-7
CASSQDSGHYGYTF	TGTGCCAGCAGCCAAGATTCGGGGCACTATGGCTACACCTTC	-	-	TRBV14	14	TRBJ1-2
CASSQVGRGRVGDTQYF	TGTGCCAGCAGCCAAGTAGGCCGGGGGCGCGTGGGAGATACGCAGTATTTT	once	-	TRBV4-2	17	TRBJ2-3
CASSQEKGAANTEAFF	TGCGCCAGCAGCCAAGAAAAGGGGGCCGCGAACACTGAAGCTTTCTTT	once	TRBD1	TRBV4-1	16	TRBJ1-1
CASSLSTRNTEAFF	TGTGCCAGCAGCTTATCCACCCGGAACACTGAAGCTTTCTTT	few	-	TRBV7-3	14	TRBJ1-1
CASSSQLNTEAFF	TGTGCCAGCAGCTCCCAGTTGAACACTGAAGCTTTCTTT	-	-	TRBV27	13	TRBJ1-1
CASSLATTGNTIYF	TGTGCCAGCAGCTTAGCCACAACTGGAAACACCATATATTTT	-	-	TRBV7-9	14	TRBJ1-3
CASSQVGGRSSTDTQYF	TGTGCCAGCAGCCAAGTGGGGGGGCGGTCAAGCACAGATACGCAGTATTTT	-	-	TRBV4-2	17	TRBJ2-3
CSVARDPQTEAFF	TGCAGCGTCGCGAGGGACCCACAGACTGAAGCTTTCTTT	-	-	TRBV29-1	13	TRBJ1-1
CASSLRDRVYEQYF	TGTGCCAGCAGCTTAAGGGACAGGGTGTACGAGCAGTACTTC	-	TRBD1	TRBV13	14	TRBJ2-7
CASSQGSNLNYGYTF	TGTGCCAGCAGCCAAGGGAGTAACCTGAACTATGGCTACACCTTC	medium-sized	-	TRBV14	15	TRBJ1-2
CASSPGPTGVGNQPQHF	TGCGCCAGCAGCCCCGGACCTACAGGGGTGGGCAATCAGCCCCAGCATTTT	-	TRBD1	TRBV5-1	17	TRBJ1-5
CASSLMGQVLDTQYF	TGTGCCAGCAGCTTGATGGGACAGGTGTTAGATACGCAGTATTTT	-	TRBD1	TRBV5-8	15	TRBJ2-3
CASSSKGQAYGYTF	TGTGCCAGCAGCTCCAAGGGACAGGCTTATGGCTACACCTTC	once	TRBD1	TRBV7-8	14	TRBJ1-2
CASSLGGTRWGEQYF	TGTGCCAGCAGCTTAGGTGGCACCAGGTGGGGCGAGCAGTACTTC	-	-	TRBV7-2	15	TRBJ2-7
CASSLTRYESVYEQYF	TGCGCCAGCAGCCTGACAAGATACGAGAGTGTCTACGAGCAGTACTTC	-	-	TRBV4-3	16	TRBJ2-7
CASSSASTDTQYF	TGCGCCAGCAGCTCGGCGTCCACAGATACGCAGTATTTT	few	-	TRBV5-1	13	TRBJ2-3
CASSLNRGRTNEQFF	TGCGCCAGCAGCTTGAATAGGGGCCGCACCAATGAGCAGTTCTTC	-	-	TRBV5-1	15	TRBJ2-1
CASSLWAGGGGYTF	TGTGCCAGCAGTTTATGGGCCGGGGGGGGTGGCTACACCTTC	-	-	TRBV28	14	TRBJ1-2
CASSSISGTENQPQHF	TGTGCCAGCAGTTCGATATCCGGGACAGAGAATCAGCCCCAGCATTTT	-	TRBD1	TRBV6-5	16	TRBJ1-5
CASSPSQGLLLSATNEKLFF	TGTGCCAGCTCACCGTCCCAGGGTTTGCTCCTTTCGGCAACTAATGAAAAACTGTTTTTT	-	-	TRBV18	20	TRBJ1-4
CASSQVGRGRGNQPQHF	TGCGCCAGCAGCCAAGTGGGCAGGGGGCGCGGTAATCAGCCCCAGCATTTT	few	TRBD1	TRBV4-1	17	TRBJ1-5
CASKGGPYNEQFF	TGTGCCAGCAAAGGGGGACCCTACAATGAGCAGTTCTTC	-	-	TRBV7-8	13	TRBJ2-1
CASSQGNQPQHF	TGCGCCAGCAGCCAAGGCAATCAGCCCCAGCATTTT	-	-	TRBV4-1	12	TRBJ1-5
CASSEDPSGNTIYF	TGTGCCAGTAGTGAAGACCCCTCTGGAAACACCATATATTTT	-	-	TRBV19	14	TRBJ1-3
CASSYFDRDQETQYF	TGCGCCAGCAGCTACTTTGACAGGGACCAAGAGACCCAGTACTTC	-	TRBD1	TRBV5-1	15	TRBJ2-5
CASSRGQRYGYTF	TGTGCCAGCAGTCGAGGACAGCGGTATGGCTACACCTTC	once	-	TRBV6-4	13	TRBJ1-2